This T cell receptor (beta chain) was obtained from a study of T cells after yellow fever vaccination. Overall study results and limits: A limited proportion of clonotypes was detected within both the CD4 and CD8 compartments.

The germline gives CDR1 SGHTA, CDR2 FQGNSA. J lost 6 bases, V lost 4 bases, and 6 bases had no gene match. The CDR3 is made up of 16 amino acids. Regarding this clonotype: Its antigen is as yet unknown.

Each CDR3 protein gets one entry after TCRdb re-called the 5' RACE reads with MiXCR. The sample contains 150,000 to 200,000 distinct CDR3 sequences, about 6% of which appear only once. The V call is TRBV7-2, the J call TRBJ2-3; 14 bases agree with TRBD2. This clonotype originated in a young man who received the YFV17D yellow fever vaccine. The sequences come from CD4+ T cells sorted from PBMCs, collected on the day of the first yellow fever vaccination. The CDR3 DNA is TGTGCCAGCAGCTCCCCGGGACTAGCGGGGGAGGATACGCAGTATTTT. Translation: CASSSPGLAGEDTQYF.